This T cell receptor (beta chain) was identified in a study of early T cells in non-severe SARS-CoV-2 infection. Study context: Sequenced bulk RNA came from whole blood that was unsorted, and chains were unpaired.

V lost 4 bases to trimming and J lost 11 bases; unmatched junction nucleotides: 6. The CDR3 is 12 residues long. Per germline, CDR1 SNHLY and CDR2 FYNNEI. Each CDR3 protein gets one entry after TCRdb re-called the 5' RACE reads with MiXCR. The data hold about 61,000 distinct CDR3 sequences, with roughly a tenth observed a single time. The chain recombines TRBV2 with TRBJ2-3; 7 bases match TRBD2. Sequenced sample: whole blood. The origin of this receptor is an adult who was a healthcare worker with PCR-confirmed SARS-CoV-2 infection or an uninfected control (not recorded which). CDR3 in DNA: TGTGCCAGCAGTGGAGTGCGGGGGTTGCAGTATTTT. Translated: CASSGVRGLQYF. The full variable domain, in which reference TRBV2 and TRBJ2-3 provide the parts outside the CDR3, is EPEVTQTPSHQVTQMGQEVILRCVPISNHLYFYWYRQILGQKVEFLVSFYNNEISEKSEIFDDQFSVERPDGSNFTLKIRSTKLEDSAMYFCASSGVRGLQYFGPGTRLTVL.